This passage covers 19 T cell receptor beta chains from one sample sequenced in a study of T cells in Graves' hyperthyroidism and ophthalmopathy. The source material, RNA transcripts, was used to amplify TCR beta CDR3 regions. The HTBI set primed first-round TCR CDR3 RT-PCR. TCRdb passed the multiplex PCR reads through MiXCR, listing each CDR3 protein once. This table holds about 420,000 distinct CDR3 sequences, around a sixth found once. Sequenced sample: blood. These receptors were taken from a woman aged 18-30 years with Graves' hyperthyroidism.

In its sample, this clonotype was seen a few times. This chain joins TRBV6-5 and TRBJ2-7, with D perhaps matching TRBD1 (5 bases). CDR3 length equals 15 residues. Germline assignment: CDR1 MNHEY and CDR2 SVGAGI. V was pared by 2 bases and J by 2 bases, with 13 bases between. CDR3 nucleotide sequence: TGTGCCAGCAGTTACCCAGCGACAGAGACCTACGAGCAGTACTTC. This encodes CASSYPATETYEQYF.

This clonotype was counted between two and nine times. The V gene is TRBV19, the J gene TRBJ2-2, with 7 bases matching TRBD1. Trimming cost V 10 bases and J 0 bases; bases outside gene matches: 5. This CDR3 has 14 residues. The germline CDR1 and CDR2 sequences are LNHDA and SQIVND (reference sequence). The CDR3 nucleotides are TGTGCCACCAAAGGGACAGCGAACACCGGGGAGCTGTTTTTT. Protein sequence: CATKGTANTGELFF.

This clonotype came up many times. The rearrangement links TRBV29-1 to TRBJ1-1, with D unclear. V shed 4 bases and J shed 3 bases, with 9 bases lying between them. This CDR3 region has 12 residues. Looked up from germline, CDR1 is SQVTM and CDR2 is ANQGSEA. The CDR3 here is CSVGVGDTEAFF. In nucleotides, the CDR3 is TGCAGCGTTGGGGTCGGGGACACTGAAGCTTTCTTT.

The chain is built from TRBV10-3 and TRBJ2-7, with 8 bases identical to TRBD1. There are 15 residues in the CDR3. CDR1 is ENHRY, CDR2 SYGVKD, per germline. V shed 2 bases, J shed 4 bases, and the junction held 7 bases outside the gene matches. CDR3 nucleotide sequence: TGTGCCATCAGTGAGACCTCAGGGGGCCCTTACGAGCAGTACTTC. It translates to CAISETSGGPYEQYF.

This clonotype was seen repeatedly, ten times or more. V usage is TRBV27 and J usage is TRBJ1-1; TRBD1 matches 10 bases. The CDR3 length is 15 residues. CDR1 and CDR2 (germline): MNHEY, SMNVEV (reference sequence). V shed 5 bases, J shed 1 base, and the junction held 4 bases outside the gene matches. The DNA for the CDR3 is TGTGCCAGCAGTGACAGGGGGCTGGGGAACACTGAAGCTTTCTTT. As protein: CASSDRGLGNTEAFF.

Comment on this clonotype: As the CDR3 is not closed by the conserved phenylalanine or tryptophan, this likely results from a read error. This chain connects TRBV5-1 to TRBJ1-6, with D possibly TRBD1 on 5 matching bases. Germline CDR1 is SGHRS and CDR2 is YFSETQ. This CDR3 is 15 amino acids long. Trimming shortened V by 2 bases and J by 4 bases, and 10 bases separated the two germline ends. The CDR3 DNA reads TGCGCCAGCAGCTTAGCAGGGCTGTATAATTCACCCCTCCACTCT. The encoded protein is CASSLAGLYNSPLHS.

Concerning this clonotype: It may be a read error: a sequence one base away is much more abundant. The rearrangement links TRBV5-1 to TRBJ2-2; 7 nucleotides align to TRBD1. V trimming: 6 bases; J trimming: 6 bases; junction bases outside the gene matches: 17. Germline loops: CDR1 SGHRS, CDR2 YFSETQ. CDR3 length equals 17 residues. DNA for the CDR3: TGCGCCAGCATCTCTGGGACAGTTTCTCCGGAGGCCGGGGAGCTGTTTTTT. It specifies CASISGTVSPEAGELFF.

The V gene is TRBV20-1, the J gene TRBJ1-5; perhaps TRBD1 as D (5 bases). The length of the CDR3 is 15 residues. V gave up 0 bases and J gave up 2 bases, with 11 bases separating them. Germline assignment: CDR1 DFQATT and CDR2 SNEGSKA (reference sequence). The CDR3 is CSARDHRGGNQPQHF. CDR3 nucleotide sequence: TGCAGTGCTAGAGATCACAGAGGGGGCAATCAGCCCCAGCATTTT.

The chain employs TRBV6-1 and TRBJ1-5; 7 bases are shared with TRBD1. Germline assignment: CDR1 MNHNS and CDR2 SASEGT. The CDR3 contains 17 residues. V gave up 8 bases and J gave up 2 bases; unmatched junction bases: 15. The CDR3 nucleotides read TGTGCCAGCGCCGAACTCCGAGGGACAGCGCGCAATCAGCCCCAGCATTTT. It translates to CASAELRGTARNQPQHF.

Concerning this clonotype itself: This may be a read error: a much more frequent sequence differs by one nucleotide. This chain connects TRBV15 to TRBJ2-3, with D hard to call. Germline assignment: CDR1 LNHNV and CDR2 YYDKDF (reference sequence). The CDR3 has 15 residues. V lost 1 base and J lost 4, with 12 bases in between. CDR3 amino acids: CATSRGGAAPDTQYF. CDR3 DNA sequence: TGTGCCACCAGCAGAGGTGGTGCAGCTCCAGATACGCAGTATTTT.

This clonotype turned up a few times. The chain couples TRBV7-3 to TRBJ2-7; D may be TRBD2 (6 bases). The V gene's germline CDR1 is SGHTA and CDR2 FQGTGA. The germline V and J ends were trimmed by 3 bases and 5 bases, with 11 bases remaining between them. The CDR3 is 13 amino acids. CDR3 protein: CASSLNPGDEQYF. Written as DNA, the CDR3 is TGTGCCAGCAGCTTGAATCCGGGGGACGAGCAGTACTTC. Full variable domain (rest looked up from reference TRBV7-3 and TRBJ2-7): GAGVSQTPSNKVTEKGKYVELRCDPISGHTALYWYRQSLGQGPEFLIYFQGTGAADDSGLPNDRFFAVRPEGSVSTLKIQRTERGDSAVYLCASSLNPGDEQYFGPGTRLTVT.

The chain combines TRBV5-1 with TRBJ2-5; TRBD1 aligns across 7 bases. Per germline, CDR1 SGHRS and CDR2 YFSETQ. J lost 4 bases, V lost 3 bases, and 9 bases had no gene match. This CDR3 contains 15 residues. DNA of the CDR3: TGCGCCAGCAGCTACTCGGGACAGTCCGGAGAGACCCAGTACTTC. This translates into CASSYSGQSGETQYF.

This chain links TRBV19 with TRBJ1-1; D possibly corresponds to TRBD1 (5 bases). Germline-derived CDR1 and CDR2 are LNHDA and SQIVND (reference sequence). This CDR3 spans 13 amino acids. The ends were cut back, 0 bases at V and 4 bases at J, with 6 bases in the middle. In DNA form, the CDR3 reads TGTGCCAGTAGTATAGATCAGGGCACTGAAGCTTTCTTT. Amino acids: CASSIDQGTEAFF. The full variable domain, its missing parts supplied by reference TRBV19 and TRBJ1-1, is DGGITQSPKYLFRKEGQNVTLSCEQNLNHDAMYWYRQDPGQGLRLIYYSQIVNDFQKGDIAEGYSVSREKKESFPLTVTSAQKNPTAFYLCASSIDQGTEAFFGQGTRLTVV.

The table lists this clonotype with many counts. The V and J genes are TRBV5-1 and TRBJ2-7; TRBD1 agrees at 9 bases. The CDR3 is 15 residues long. With 5 bases clipped from V and 5 bases from J, the junction kept 11 bases outside the gene matches. CDR1 SGHRS and CDR2 YFSETQ come from the germline V gene. In DNA, the CDR3 is TGCGCCAGCAGTACCTCCGGGACAGGGAACCACGAGCAGTACTTC. Protein sequence: CASSTSGTGNHEQYF.

In the case of this clonotype: Given a much more abundant clone one base away, this may be a read error. The rearrangement joins TRBV7-6 to TRBJ2-7, with TRBD2 matching over 10 bases. The CDR3 has 15 amino acids. From germline, CDR1 is SGHVS and CDR2 FNYEAQ. In DNA form, the CDR3 reads TGTGCCAGCAGTCGGGGAGGACTAGCGGTGTACGAGCAGTGCTTC. Amino acid sequence: CASSRGGLAVYEQCF.

This clonotype showed up many times. The chain links TRBV11-2 to TRBJ1-2; 11 nucleotides align to TRBD1. The CDR3 runs to 16 residues. With V trimmed by 0 bases and J by 6 bases, 6 bases remained unmatched. From germline, CDR1 is SGHAT and CDR2 FQNNGV. CDR3 DNA: TGTGCCAGCAGCTTAGACCCGGGACAGGGGGTCGATGGCTACACCTTC. Its translation is CASSLDPGQGVDGYTF.

This clonotype was found many times. The J gene is TRBJ1-2, the V gene TRBV24-1; 10 positions match TRBD1. This CDR3 has 14 residues. Looked up from germline, CDR1 is KGHDR and CDR2 is SFDVKD. V lost 3 bases to trimming and J lost 6 bases; unmatched junction nucleotides: 3. The CDR3 is CATSDRGTGDGYTF. The CDR3 region has the DNA TGTGCCACCAGTGATCGAGGGACAGGGGATGGCTACACCTTC.

The chain is built from TRBV11-2 and TRBJ1-2, with 7 bases identical to TRBD1. The CDR3 has 15 amino acids. J was trimmed by 8 bases and V by 4 bases; bases with no gene match: 13. The germline gives CDR1 SGHAT, CDR2 FQNNGV. The DNA for the CDR3 is TGTGCCAGCAGCTCGGACAGGCCCGTATACGAGGGCTACACCTTC. It specifies CASSSDRPVYEGYTF.

V is TRBV2 and J is TRBJ2-1; no clear D gene. Germline V CDR1 and CDR2: SNHLY, FYNNEI. The CDR3 loop spans 15 amino acids. V lost 0 bases and J 0 bases, leaving 6 bases between the germline ends. This chain's CDR3 is CASSEAAYSYNEQFF. CDR3 bases: TGTGCCAGCAGTGAAGCCGCCTACTCCTACAATGAGCAGTTCTTC.